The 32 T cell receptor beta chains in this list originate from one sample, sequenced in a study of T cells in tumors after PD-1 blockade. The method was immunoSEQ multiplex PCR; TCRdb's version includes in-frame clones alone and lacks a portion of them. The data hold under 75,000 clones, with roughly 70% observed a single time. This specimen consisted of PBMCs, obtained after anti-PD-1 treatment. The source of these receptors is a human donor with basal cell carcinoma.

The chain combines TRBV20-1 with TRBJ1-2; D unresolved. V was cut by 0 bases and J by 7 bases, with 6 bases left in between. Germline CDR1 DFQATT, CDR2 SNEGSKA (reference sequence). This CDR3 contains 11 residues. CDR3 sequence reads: CSAREQLGYTF. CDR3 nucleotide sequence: TGCAGTGCTAGAGAACAGCTTGGCTACACCTTC.

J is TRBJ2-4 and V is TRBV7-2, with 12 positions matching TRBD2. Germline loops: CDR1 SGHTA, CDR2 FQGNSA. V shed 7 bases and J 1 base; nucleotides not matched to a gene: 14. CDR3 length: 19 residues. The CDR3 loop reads CASKTSSGGASAAKNIQYF. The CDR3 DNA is TGTGCCAGCAAGACCTCTAGCGGGGGGGCGAGTGCTGCCAAAAACATTCAGTACTTC.

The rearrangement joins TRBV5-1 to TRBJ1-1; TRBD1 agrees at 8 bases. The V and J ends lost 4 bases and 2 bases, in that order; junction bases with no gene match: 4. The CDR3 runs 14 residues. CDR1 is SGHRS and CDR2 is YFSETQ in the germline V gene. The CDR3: CASSPGQGNTEAFF. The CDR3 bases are TGCGCCAGCAGCCCAGGACAGGGTAACACTGAAGCTTTCTTT.

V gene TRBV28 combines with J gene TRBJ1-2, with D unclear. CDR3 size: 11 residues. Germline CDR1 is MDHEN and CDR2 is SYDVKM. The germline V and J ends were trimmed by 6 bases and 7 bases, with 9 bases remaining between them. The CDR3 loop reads CASSQRSGYTF. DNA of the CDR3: TGTGCCAGCAGCCAACGGAGTGGCTACACCTTC.

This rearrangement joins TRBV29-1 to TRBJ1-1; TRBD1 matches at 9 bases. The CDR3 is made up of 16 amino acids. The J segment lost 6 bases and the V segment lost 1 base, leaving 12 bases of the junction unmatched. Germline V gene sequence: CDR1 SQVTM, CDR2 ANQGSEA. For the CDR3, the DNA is TGCAGCGTTGAAGGACCTACAGGGGGCCCCGGCTCTGAAGCTTTCTTT. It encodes CSVEGPTGGPGSEAFF.

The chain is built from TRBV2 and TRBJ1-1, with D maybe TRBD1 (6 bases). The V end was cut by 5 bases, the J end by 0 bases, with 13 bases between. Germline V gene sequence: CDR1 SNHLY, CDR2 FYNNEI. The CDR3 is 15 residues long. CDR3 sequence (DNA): TGTGCCAGCAGTTTTAACAGGGTTATGAACACTGAAGCTTTCTTT. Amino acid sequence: CASSFNRVMNTEAFF.

This CDR3 is CASSAGPTGSGANVLTF. CDR3 DNA sequence: TGCGCCAGCAGCGCCGGCCCTACAGGAAGTGGGGCCAACGTCCTGACTTTC. The chain combines TRBV5-1 with TRBJ2-6; a possible D gene is TRBD1 (5 bases). The CDR3 loop spans 17 amino acids. The V gene's germline CDR1 is SGHRS and CDR2 YFSETQ. V lost 4 bases and J 3 bases, leaving 17 bases between the germline ends.

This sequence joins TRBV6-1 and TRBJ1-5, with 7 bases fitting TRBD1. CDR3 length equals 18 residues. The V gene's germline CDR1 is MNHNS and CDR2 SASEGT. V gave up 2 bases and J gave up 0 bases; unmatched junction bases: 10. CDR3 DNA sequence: TGTGCCAGCAGTGAATCAGTGGGGACAGTAACTAGCAATCAGCCCCAGCATTTT. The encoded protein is CASSESVGTVTSNQPQHF.

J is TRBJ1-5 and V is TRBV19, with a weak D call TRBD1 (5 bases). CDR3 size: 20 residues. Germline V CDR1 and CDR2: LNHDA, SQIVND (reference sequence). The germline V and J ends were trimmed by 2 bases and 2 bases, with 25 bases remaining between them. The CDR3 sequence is CASSIIRGSQGLLGNQPQHF. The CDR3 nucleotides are TGTGCCAGTAGTATAATTCGAGGGAGCCAGGGTCTCCTCGGCAATCAGCCCCAGCATTTT.

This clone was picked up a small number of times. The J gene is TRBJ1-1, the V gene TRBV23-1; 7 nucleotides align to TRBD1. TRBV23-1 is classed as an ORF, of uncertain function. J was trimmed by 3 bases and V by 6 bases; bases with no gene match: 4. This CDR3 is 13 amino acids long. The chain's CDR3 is CASRTGAYTEAFF. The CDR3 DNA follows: TGCGCCAGCAGAACAGGGGCCTACACTGAAGCTTTCTTT.

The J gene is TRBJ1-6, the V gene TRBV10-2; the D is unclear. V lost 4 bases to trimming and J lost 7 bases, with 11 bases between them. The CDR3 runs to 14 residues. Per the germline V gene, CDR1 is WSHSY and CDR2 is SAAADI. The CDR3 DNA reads TGCGCCAGCAGTGTACCAGGATGGAATTCACCCCTCCACTTT. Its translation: CASSVPGWNSPLHF.

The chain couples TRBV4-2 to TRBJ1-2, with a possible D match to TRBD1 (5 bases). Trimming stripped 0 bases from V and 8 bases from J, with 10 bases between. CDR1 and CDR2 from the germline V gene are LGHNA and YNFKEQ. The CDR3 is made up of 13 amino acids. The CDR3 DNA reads TGTGCCAGCAGCCAAGACTCCGACAGAGGCTACACCTTC. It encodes CASSQDSDRGYTF.

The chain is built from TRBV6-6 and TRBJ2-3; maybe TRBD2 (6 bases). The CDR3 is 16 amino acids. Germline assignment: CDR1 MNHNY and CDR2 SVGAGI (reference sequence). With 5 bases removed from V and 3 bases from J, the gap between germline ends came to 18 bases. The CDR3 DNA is TGTGCCAGCAGTACCCTCAGGGAGGTTGGTACAGATACGCAGTATTTT. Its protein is CASSTLREVGTDTQYF.

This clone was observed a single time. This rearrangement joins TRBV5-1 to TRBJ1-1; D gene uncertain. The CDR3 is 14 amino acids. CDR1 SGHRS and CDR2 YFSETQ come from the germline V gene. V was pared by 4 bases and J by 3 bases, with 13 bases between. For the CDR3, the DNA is TGCGCCAGCAGCCCGACCCCGGGTTACACTGAAGCTTTCTTT. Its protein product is CASSPTPGYTEAFF.

The DNA for the CDR3 is TGTGCCACCAGTGATGCCGGACAGCCGAACACCGGGGAGCTGTTTTTT. Translated: CATSDAGQPNTGELFF. This sequence joins TRBV24-1 and TRBJ2-2, with D maybe TRBD1 (6 bases). The CDR3 runs to 16 residues. V lost 3 bases and J 0 bases, leaving 10 bases between the germline ends. CDR1 is KGHDR, CDR2 SFDVKD, per germline.

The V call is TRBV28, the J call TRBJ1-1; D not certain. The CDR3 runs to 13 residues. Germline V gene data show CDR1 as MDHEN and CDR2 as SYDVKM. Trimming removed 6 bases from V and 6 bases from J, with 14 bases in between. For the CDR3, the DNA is TGTGCCAGCAGAGCGGAGGTTACCGCTGAAGCTTTCTTT. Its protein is CASRAEVTAEAFF. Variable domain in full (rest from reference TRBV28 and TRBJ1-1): DVKVTQSSRYLVKRTGEKVFLECVQDMDHENMFWYRQDPGLGLRLIYFSYDVKMKEKGDIPEGYSVSREKKERFSLILESASTNQTSMYLCASRAEVTAEAFFGQGTRLTVV.

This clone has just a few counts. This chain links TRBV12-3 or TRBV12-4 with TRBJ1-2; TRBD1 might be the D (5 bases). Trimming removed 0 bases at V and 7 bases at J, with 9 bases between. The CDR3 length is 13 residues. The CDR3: CASSLAPGSGYTF. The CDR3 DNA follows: TGTGCCAGCAGTTTAGCGCCAGGGTCTGGCTACACCTTC.

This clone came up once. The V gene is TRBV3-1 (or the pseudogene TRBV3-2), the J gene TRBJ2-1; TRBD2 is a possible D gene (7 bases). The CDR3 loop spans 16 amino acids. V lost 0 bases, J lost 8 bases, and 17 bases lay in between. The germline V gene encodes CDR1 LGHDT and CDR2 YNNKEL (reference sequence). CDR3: CASSQDVGGLRDEQFF. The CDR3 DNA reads TGTGCCAGCAGCCAAGATGTGGGGGGGCTCAGGGATGAGCAGTTCTTC.

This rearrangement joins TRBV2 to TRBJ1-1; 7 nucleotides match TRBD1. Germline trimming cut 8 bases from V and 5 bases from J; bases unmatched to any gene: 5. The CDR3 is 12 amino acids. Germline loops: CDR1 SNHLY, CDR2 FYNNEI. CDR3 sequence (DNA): TGTGCCAGCGCCCAGGGGGGGACTGAAGCTTTCTTT. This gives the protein CASAQGGTEAFF.

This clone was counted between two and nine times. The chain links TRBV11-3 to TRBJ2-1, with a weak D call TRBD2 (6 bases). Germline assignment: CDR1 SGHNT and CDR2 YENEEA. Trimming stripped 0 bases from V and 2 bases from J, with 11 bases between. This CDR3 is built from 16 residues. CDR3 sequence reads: CASSLEGGAPYNEQFF. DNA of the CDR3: TGTGCCAGCAGCTTAGAAGGCGGGGCCCCCTACAATGAGCAGTTCTTC. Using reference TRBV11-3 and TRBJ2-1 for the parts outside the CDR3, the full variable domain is EAGVVQSPRYKIIEKKQPVAFWCNPISGHNTLYWYLQNLGQGPELLIRYENEEAVDDSQLPKDRFSAERLKGVDSTLKIQPAELGDSAVYLCASSLEGGAPYNEQFFGPGTRLTVL.

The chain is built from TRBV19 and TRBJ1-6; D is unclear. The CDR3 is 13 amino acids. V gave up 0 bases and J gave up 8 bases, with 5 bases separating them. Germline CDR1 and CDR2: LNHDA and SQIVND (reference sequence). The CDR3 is CASSIDGYSPLHF. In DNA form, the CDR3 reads TGTGCCAGTAGTATAGATGGATATTCACCCCTCCACTTT.

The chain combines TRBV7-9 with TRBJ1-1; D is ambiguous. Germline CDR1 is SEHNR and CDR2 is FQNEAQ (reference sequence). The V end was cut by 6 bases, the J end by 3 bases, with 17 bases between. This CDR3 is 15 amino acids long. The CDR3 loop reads CASSLVMGPDTEAFF. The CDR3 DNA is TGTGCCAGCAGTTTGGTAATGGGTCCCGACACTGAAGCTTTCTTT.

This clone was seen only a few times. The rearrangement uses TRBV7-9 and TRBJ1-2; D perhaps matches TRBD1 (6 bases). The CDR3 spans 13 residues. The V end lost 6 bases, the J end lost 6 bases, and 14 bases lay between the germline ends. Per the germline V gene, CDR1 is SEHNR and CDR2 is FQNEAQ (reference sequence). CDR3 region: CASSFLEGDGYTF. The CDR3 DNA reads TGTGCCAGCAGTTTTCTCGAGGGGGATGGCTACACCTTC.

The CDR3 DNA follows: TGTGCCAGCATTCCGACAGGGGACTATGGCTACACCTTC. Residues: CASIPTGDYGYTF. The chain has TRBV5-5 and TRBJ1-2; TRBD1 agrees at 8 bases. Germline V gene sequence: CDR1 SGHKS, CDR2 YYEKEE (reference sequence). The ends lost 6 bases at V and 3 bases at J; junction bases unmatched: 4. This CDR3 region has 13 residues.

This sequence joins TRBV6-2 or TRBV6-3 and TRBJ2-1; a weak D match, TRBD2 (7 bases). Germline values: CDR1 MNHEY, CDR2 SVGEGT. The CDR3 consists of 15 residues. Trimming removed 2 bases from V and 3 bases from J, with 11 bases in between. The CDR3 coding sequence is TGTGCCAGCAGTTACGGGGGGGGCGTCTACAATGAGCAGTTCTTC. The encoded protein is CASSYGGGVYNEQFF.

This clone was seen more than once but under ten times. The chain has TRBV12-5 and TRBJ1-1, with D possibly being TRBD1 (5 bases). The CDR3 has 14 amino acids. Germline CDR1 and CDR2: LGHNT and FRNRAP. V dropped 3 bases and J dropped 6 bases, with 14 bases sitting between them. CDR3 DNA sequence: TGTGCTAGTGGTTTCCGGGACTTAAACGCTGAAGCTTTCTTT. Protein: CASGFRDLNAEAFF.

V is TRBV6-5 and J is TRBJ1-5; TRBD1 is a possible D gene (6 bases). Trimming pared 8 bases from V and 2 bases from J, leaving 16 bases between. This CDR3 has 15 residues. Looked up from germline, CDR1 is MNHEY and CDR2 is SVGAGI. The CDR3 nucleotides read TGTGCCAGCCAGAGGGGGGGCGCGGGCAATCAGCCCCAGCATTTT. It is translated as CASQRGGAGNQPQHF.

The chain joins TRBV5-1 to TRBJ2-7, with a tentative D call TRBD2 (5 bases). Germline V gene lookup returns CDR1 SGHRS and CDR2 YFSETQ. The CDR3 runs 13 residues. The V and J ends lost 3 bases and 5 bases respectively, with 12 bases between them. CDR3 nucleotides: TGCGCCAGCAGCTCGACCCTGAGGGACGAGCAGTACTTC. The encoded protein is CASSSTLRDEQYF.

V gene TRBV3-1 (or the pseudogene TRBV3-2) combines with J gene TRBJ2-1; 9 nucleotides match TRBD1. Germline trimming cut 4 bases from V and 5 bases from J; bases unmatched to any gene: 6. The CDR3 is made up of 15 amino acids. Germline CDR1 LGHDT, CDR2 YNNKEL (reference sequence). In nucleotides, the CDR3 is TGTGCCAGCAGCCGCAGCTGGACAGGGGACAATGAGCAGTTCTTC. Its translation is CASSRSWTGDNEQFF.

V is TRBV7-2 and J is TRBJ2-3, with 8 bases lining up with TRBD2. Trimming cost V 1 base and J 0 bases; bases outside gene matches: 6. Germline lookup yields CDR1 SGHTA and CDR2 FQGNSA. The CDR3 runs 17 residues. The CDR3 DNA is TGTGCCAGCAGCTTAGTTGGTAGCGGGGCTAGCACAGATACGCAGTATTTT. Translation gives CASSLVGSGASTDTQYF.

The DNA of the CDR3 is TGTGCCAGCAGCGTAGGTCCTCGGGGTGTGGCCAAAAACATTCAGTACTTC. Its protein product is CASSVGPRGVAKNIQYF. The J gene is TRBJ2-4, the V gene TRBV9; a weak D match, TRBD2 (5 bases). The CDR3 has 17 amino acids. With 0 bases removed from V and 1 base from J, the gap between germline ends came to 14 bases. CDR1 SGDLS and CDR2 YYNGEE come from the germline V gene. Full variable domain (rest looked up from reference TRBV9 and TRBJ2-4): DSGVTQTPKHLITATGQRVTLRCSPRSGDLSVYWYQQSLDQGLQFLIQYYNGEERAKGNILERFSAQQFPDLHSELNLSSLELGDSALYFCASSVGPRGVAKNIQYFGAGTRLSVL.

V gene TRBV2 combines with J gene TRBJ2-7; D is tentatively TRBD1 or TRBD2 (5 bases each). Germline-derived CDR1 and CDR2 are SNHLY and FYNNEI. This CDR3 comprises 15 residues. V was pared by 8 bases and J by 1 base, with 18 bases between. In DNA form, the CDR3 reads TGTGCCAGCTACCCCGGGGCAGGGACGTCCTACGAGCAGTACTTC. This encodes CASYPGAGTSYEQYF.